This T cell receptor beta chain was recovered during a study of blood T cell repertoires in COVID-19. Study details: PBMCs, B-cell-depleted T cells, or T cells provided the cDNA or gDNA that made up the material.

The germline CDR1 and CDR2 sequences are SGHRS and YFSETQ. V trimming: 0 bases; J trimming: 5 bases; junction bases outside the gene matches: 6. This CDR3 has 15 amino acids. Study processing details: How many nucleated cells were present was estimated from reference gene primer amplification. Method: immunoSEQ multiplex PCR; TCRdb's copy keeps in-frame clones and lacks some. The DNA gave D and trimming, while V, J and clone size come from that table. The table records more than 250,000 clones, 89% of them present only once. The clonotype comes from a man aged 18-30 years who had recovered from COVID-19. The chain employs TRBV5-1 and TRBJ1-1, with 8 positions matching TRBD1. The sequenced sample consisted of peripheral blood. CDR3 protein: CASSLAQGAGTEAFF. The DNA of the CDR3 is TGCGCCAGCAGCTTGGCCCAGGGGGCGGGAACTGAAGCTTTCTTT.